This T cell receptor beta chain stems from a study of T cell responses to AZD1222 COVID-19 vaccine. Across the study: Second-dose schedules of about 4 or about 12 weeks were combined.

Study observations and caveats: Spike-specific TCR repertoires showed rising breadth and depth after two AZD1222 doses. Of the AZD1222 recipients, only six or seven were seropositive at baseline. Repertoires were obtained solely post-peak T cell response.

This CDR3 region has 13 residues. Trimming left V 3 bases short and J 4 bases short, with 10 bases between. CDR1 and CDR2 (germline): SGDLS, YYNGEE. Details on this clone: Its antigen is not known.

This table comes from immunoSEQ multiplex PCR, and its TCRdb copy is limited to in-frame clones, with some not included. Of 90,000 to 110,000 clones listed, roughly 91% are singletons. V is TRBV9 and J is TRBJ1-1; maybe TRBD1 (5 bases). The input for sequencing was peripheral blood, taken on day 0 of AZD1222 vaccination. This clonotype originated in an adult in good health. CDR3 loop: CASSATGFTEAFF. CDR3 nucleotide sequence: TGTGCCAGCAGCGCAACAGGTTTCACTGAAGCTTTCTTT.